This T cell receptor (beta chain) stems from a study of CD8 T cells in ankylosing spondylitis. Study-wide results and caveats: Ankylosing spondylitis blood appeared to carry a characteristic TCR beta motif of roughly 8 highly homologous variants.

Notes on this clonotype: Its target is unknown.

The V segment lost 5 bases and the J segment 1 base; nucleotides outside the gene matches: 7. There are 15 residues in the CDR3. Germline V gene lookup returns CDR1 DFQATT and CDR2 SNEGSKA (reference sequence). MiXCR, applied by TCRdb to the 5' RACE reads, yields one record per CDR3 protein. The repertoire has around 890,000 distinct CDR3 sequences, about 12% of them found once; the top ten carry roughly 0.51%. This chain joins TRBV20-1 and TRBJ2-2; TRBD1 matches at 7 bases. Sequenced input: blood, either unsorted or a sorted T cell fraction (not recorded which). This receptor was taken from a male donor with ankylosing spondylitis. The CDR3: CSASGQSLNTGELFF. The CDR3 region has the DNA TGCAGTGCTTCGGGACAGTCCCTGAACACCGGGGAGCTGTTTTTT.